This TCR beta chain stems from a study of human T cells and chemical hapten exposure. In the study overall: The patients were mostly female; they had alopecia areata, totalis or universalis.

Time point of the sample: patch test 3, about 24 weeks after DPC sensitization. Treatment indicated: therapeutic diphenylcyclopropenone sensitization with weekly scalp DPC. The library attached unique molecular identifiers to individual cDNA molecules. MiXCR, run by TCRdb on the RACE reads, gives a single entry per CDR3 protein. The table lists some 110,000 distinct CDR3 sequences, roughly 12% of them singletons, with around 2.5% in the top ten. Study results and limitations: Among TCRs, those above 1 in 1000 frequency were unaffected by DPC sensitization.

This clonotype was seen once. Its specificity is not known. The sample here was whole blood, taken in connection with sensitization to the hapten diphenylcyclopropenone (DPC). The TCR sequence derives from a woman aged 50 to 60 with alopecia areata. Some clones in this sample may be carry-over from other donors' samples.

The CDR3 region has the DNA TGTGCCAGCAGTCGTGAGGGGGCGTCCAATGAAAAACTGTTTTTT. Translation: CASSREGASNEKLFF. The rearrangement uses TRBV2 and TRBJ1-4; 7 bases map to TRBD1. Germline CDR1 SNHLY, CDR2 FYNNEI. CDR3 length equals 15 residues. After removal of 5 bases from V and 5 bases from J, the junction contained 8 bases not matched to a gene.